The rows below give T cell receptor beta chains drawn from one sample of a study of cytomegalovirus exposure and HLA in healthy donors. Assay used: immunoSEQ multiplex PCR; TCRdb lists only in-frame clones, some missing. The table shows over 60,000 clones, with 75% occurring only once. Sequenced material: PBMCs. The source of these receptors is a man in his 70s in good health and CMV-seronegative. The conserved cysteine and the conserved F or W are not part of the CDR3 here. Fields, in order: CDR3 protein, J gene, CDR3 length, V gene, D gene. The D gene is left open where the match is weak.

cdr3_aa: ASSQDAGQGNNEQF
j_call: TRBJ2-1
cdr3_length: 14
v_call: TRBV4-1
d_call: TRBD1

cdr3_aa: SSSFGLAGVAQETQY
j_call: TRBJ2-5
cdr3_length: 15
v_call: TRBV7-9
d_call: TRBD2

cdr3_aa: AITGTGKNGYT
j_call: TRBJ1-2
cdr3_length: 11
v_call: TRBV10-3
d_call: TRBD1

cdr3_aa: ASTSPPRYEQY
j_call: TRBJ2-7
cdr3_length: 11
v_call: TRBV6-1
d_call: .

cdr3_aa: ASSLVVRSGRHNEQF
j_call: TRBJ2-1
cdr3_length: 15
v_call: TRBV7-2
d_call: .

cdr3_aa: ASSFLDRGLGNTEAF
j_call: TRBJ1-1
cdr3_length: 15
v_call: TRBV5-1
d_call: TRBD1

cdr3_aa: ASSPGTDQPQH
j_call: TRBJ1-5
cdr3_length: 11
v_call: TRBV5-1
d_call: TRBD1

cdr3_aa: ASSFAWGPYTEAF
j_call: TRBJ1-1
cdr3_length: 13
v_call: TRBV7-8
d_call: .

cdr3_aa: ASSQDPGLAGGAAYNEQF
j_call: TRBJ2-1
cdr3_length: 18
v_call: TRBV4-3
d_call: TRBD2

cdr3_aa: ASSEVLTGGFDGYT
j_call: TRBJ1-2
cdr3_length: 14
v_call: TRBV6-1
d_call: TRBD1

cdr3_aa: ASSLTSGNIVGEQY
j_call: TRBJ2-7
cdr3_length: 14
v_call: TRBV7-8
d_call: TRBD2

cdr3_aa: ASLLGTVGEQY
j_call: TRBJ2-7
cdr3_length: 11
v_call: TRBV6-1
d_call: TRBD1

cdr3_aa: ASKRQGEDTGELF
j_call: TRBJ2-2
cdr3_length: 13
v_call: TRBV5-1
d_call: TRBD1

cdr3_aa: ASSVVVGELF
j_call: TRBJ2-2
cdr3_length: 10
v_call: TRBV9
d_call: .

cdr3_aa: ASSYSSSVLT
j_call: TRBJ2-6
cdr3_length: 10
v_call: TRBV6-6
d_call: .

cdr3_aa: AWGLPGTQH
j_call: TRBJ1-5
cdr3_length: 9
v_call: TRBV30
d_call: .

cdr3_aa: ASSLARGSYEQY
j_call: TRBJ2-7
cdr3_length: 12
v_call: TRBV7-9
d_call: TRBD1

cdr3_aa: ASSFGLAGDNEQF
j_call: TRBJ2-1
cdr3_length: 13
v_call: TRBV5-4
d_call: TRBD2

cdr3_aa: ASSPRLAGVVTGELF
j_call: TRBJ2-2
cdr3_length: 15
v_call: TRBV13
d_call: TRBD2

cdr3_aa: ASSPAVEPSVETQY
j_call: TRBJ2-5
cdr3_length: 14
v_call: TRBV5-1
d_call: .

cdr3_aa: ASQTPGVHEQY
j_call: TRBJ2-7
cdr3_length: 11
v_call: TRBV28
d_call: .

cdr3_aa: ASWGQGRANVLT
j_call: TRBJ2-6
cdr3_length: 12
v_call: TRBV18
d_call: TRBD1

cdr3_aa: ASTVGLAGGSDTQY
j_call: TRBJ2-3
cdr3_length: 14
v_call: TRBV5-1
d_call: TRBD2

cdr3_aa: SVRDRGDSPLH
j_call: TRBJ1-6
cdr3_length: 11
v_call: TRBV29-1
d_call: TRBD1

cdr3_aa: AIGILQPGQGGSDTQY
j_call: TRBJ2-3
cdr3_length: 16
v_call: TRBV10-3
d_call: TRBD1

cdr3_aa: SAQITDTQY
j_call: TRBJ2-3
cdr3_length: 9
v_call: TRBV20-1
d_call: .

cdr3_aa: ASTLLRTGTGDEQF
j_call: TRBJ2-1
cdr3_length: 14
v_call: TRBV27
d_call: TRBD1

cdr3_aa: ASSPPTGSYNEQF
j_call: TRBJ2-1
cdr3_length: 13
v_call: TRBV18
d_call: .

cdr3_aa: ASTVGQGMNTEAF
j_call: TRBJ1-1
cdr3_length: 13
v_call: TRBV5-1
d_call: TRBD1

cdr3_aa: ASSIPAGELF
j_call: TRBJ2-2
cdr3_length: 10
v_call: TRBV19
d_call: .

cdr3_aa: ASSQTGLAQY
j_call: TRBJ2-3
cdr3_length: 10
v_call: TRBV14
d_call: .

cdr3_aa: ASSLEGTGRSGYGYT
j_call: TRBJ1-2
cdr3_length: 15
v_call: TRBV7-8
d_call: TRBD1

cdr3_aa: ASSIELNRGSEQF
j_call: TRBJ2-1
cdr3_length: 13
v_call: TRBV19
d_call: TRBD1

cdr3_aa: ASSPGQQETQY
j_call: TRBJ2-5
cdr3_length: 11
v_call: TRBV7-2
d_call: .

cdr3_aa: ASKDRMGKLF
j_call: TRBJ1-4
cdr3_length: 10
v_call: TRBV28
d_call: TRBD1

cdr3_aa: ASSIEDRGSMNTEAF
j_call: TRBJ1-1
cdr3_length: 15
v_call: TRBV19
d_call: TRBD1

cdr3_aa: ASSEAGGPGDTQY
j_call: TRBJ2-3
cdr3_length: 13
v_call: TRBV5-1
d_call: TRBD2

cdr3_aa: ASRQKGSSGANVLT
j_call: TRBJ2-6
cdr3_length: 14
v_call: TRBV27
d_call: .

cdr3_aa: ASSGTGGSTEAF
j_call: TRBJ1-1
cdr3_length: 12
v_call: TRBV19
d_call: .

cdr3_aa: ASSRDRADTQY
j_call: TRBJ2-3
cdr3_length: 11
v_call: TRBV18
d_call: TRBD1

cdr3_aa: ASSPTSGGPHTQY
j_call: TRBJ2-3
cdr3_length: 13
v_call: TRBV11-3
d_call: TRBD2

cdr3_aa: ASSREGEQY
j_call: TRBJ2-7
cdr3_length: 9
v_call: TRBV6-5
d_call: .

cdr3_aa: ASSTTGGLDTQY
j_call: TRBJ2-3
cdr3_length: 12
v_call: TRBV7-2
d_call: TRBD1